This TCR beta chain was captured in a study of cytomegalovirus exposure and HLA in healthy donors. Study-level findings and limits: High sensitivity and specificity were reportedly achieved when the classifier diagnosed cytomegalovirus status. Analysis was carried out at a later point, and it linked a missense DCLRE1C variant to TCR beta V- and J-gene trimming. Listed as cytomegalovirus-associated were 164 TCR beta chains.

The PCR used 60 Vbeta and 13 Jbeta primers. Only in-frame clones appear in the TCRdb table, and some are missing; sequencing was by immunoSEQ multiplex PCR. The sample records 80,000 to 100,000 clones, around 81% being singletons. The CDR3 sequence is 14 residues long. CDR1 is SGDLS and CDR2 is YYNGEE in the germline V gene. V lost 0 bases and J 3 bases, leaving 9 bases between the germline ends. Points on this clone: The antigen is not known.

The source of this sequence is a man in his forties in good health and CMV-seropositive. This rearrangement joins TRBV9 to TRBJ2-5; no reliable D call. Sequenced input: PBMCs. CDR3 nucleotides: TGTGCCAGCAGCGTAGGATCCGCTAAAGAGACCCAGTACTTC. This encodes CASSVGSAKETQYF.